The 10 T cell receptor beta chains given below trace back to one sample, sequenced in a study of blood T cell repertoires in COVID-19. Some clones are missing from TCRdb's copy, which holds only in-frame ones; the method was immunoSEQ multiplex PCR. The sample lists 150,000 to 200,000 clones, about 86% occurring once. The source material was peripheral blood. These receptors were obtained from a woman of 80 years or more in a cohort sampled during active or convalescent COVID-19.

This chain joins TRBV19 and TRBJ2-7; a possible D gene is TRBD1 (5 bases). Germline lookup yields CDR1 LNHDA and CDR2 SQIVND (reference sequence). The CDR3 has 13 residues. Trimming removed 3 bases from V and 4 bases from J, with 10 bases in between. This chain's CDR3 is CASSIIPGYEQYF. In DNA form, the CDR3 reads TGTGCCAGTAGTATTATTCCAGGGTACGAGCAGTACTTC. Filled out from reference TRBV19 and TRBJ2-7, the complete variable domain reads DGGITQSPKYLFRKEGQNVTLSCEQNLNHDAMYWYRQDPGQGLRLIYYSQIVNDFQKGDIAEGYSVSREKKESFPLTVTSAQKNPTAFYLCASSIIPGYEQYFGPGTRLTVT.

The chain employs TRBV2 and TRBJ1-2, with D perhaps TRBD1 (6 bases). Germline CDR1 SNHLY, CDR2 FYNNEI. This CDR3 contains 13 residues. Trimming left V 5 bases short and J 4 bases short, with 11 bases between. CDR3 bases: TGTGCCAGCAGTTCAGGACAGCCCTATGGCTACACCTTC. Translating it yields CASSSGQPYGYTF.

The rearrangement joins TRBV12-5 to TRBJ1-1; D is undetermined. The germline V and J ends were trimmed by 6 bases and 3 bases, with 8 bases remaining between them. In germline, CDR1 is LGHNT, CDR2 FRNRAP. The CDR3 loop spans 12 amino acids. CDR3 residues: CASGKGDTEAFF. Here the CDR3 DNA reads TGTGCTAGTGGCAAAGGAGACACTGAAGCTTTCTTT.

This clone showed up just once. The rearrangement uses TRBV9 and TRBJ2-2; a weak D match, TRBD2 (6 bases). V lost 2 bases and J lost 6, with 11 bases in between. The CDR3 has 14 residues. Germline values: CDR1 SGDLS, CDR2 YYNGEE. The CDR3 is CASSVTRYSGELFF. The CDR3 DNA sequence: TGTGCCAGCAGCGTGACTAGATATTCCGGGGAGCTGTTTTTT.

The CDR3 reads CASRGPGTSGGGYNEQFF. CDR3 nucleotides: TGTGCCAGCAGGGGCCCCGGGACTAGCGGGGGGGGTTACAATGAGCAGTTCTTC. This chain connects TRBV2 to TRBJ2-1, with 16 bases lining up with TRBD2. With V trimmed by 6 bases and J by 4 bases, 9 bases remained unmatched. The CDR3 has 18 amino acids. Germline lookup yields CDR1 SNHLY and CDR2 FYNNEI. The entire variable domain, with the rest obtained from reference TRBV2 and TRBJ2-1, is as follows: EPEVTQTPSHQVTQMGQEVILRCVPISNHLYFYWYRQILGQKVEFLVSFYNNEISEKSEIFDDQFSVERPDGSNFTLKIRSTKLEDSAMYFCASRGPGTSGGGYNEQFFGPGTRLTVL.

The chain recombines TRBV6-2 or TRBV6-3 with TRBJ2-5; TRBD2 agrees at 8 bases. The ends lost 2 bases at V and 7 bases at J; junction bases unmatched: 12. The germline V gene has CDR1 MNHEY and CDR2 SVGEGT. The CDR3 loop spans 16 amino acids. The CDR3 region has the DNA TGTGCCAGCAGTTACCTCGGTGGTAGCGGGGCGGGGACCCAGTACTTC. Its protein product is CASSYLGGSGAGTQYF.

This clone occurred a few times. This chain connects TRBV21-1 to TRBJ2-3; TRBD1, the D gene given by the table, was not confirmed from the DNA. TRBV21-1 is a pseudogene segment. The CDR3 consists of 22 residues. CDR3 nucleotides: TGTGCCAGCACCAATTGGGACAGGGATATGTACATAGACGACGAATGCACAGATACGCAGTATTTT. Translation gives CASTNWDRDMYIDDECTDTQYF.

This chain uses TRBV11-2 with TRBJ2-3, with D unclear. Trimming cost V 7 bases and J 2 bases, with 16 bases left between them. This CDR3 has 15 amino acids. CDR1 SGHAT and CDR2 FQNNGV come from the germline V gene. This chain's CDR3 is CASIRSYYNTDTQYF. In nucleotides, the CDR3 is TGTGCCAGCATCCGCTCCTACTACAACACAGATACGCAGTATTTT.

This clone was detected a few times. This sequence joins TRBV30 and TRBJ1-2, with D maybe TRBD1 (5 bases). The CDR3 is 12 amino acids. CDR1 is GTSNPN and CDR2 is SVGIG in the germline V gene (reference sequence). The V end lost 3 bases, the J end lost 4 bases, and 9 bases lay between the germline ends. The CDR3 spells CAWSGGAYGYTF. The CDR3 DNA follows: TGTGCCTGGAGCGGAGGGGCCTATGGCTACACCTTC.

The CDR3 is CASRPTGGGIQYF. DNA of the CDR3: TGTGCCAGCAGGCCTACAGGGGGCGGCATTCAGTACTTC. The J gene is TRBJ2-4, the V gene TRBV12-3 or TRBV12-4; 9 positions match TRBD1. This CDR3 is 13 amino acids long. With 6 bases clipped from V and 9 bases from J, the junction kept 6 bases outside the gene matches.